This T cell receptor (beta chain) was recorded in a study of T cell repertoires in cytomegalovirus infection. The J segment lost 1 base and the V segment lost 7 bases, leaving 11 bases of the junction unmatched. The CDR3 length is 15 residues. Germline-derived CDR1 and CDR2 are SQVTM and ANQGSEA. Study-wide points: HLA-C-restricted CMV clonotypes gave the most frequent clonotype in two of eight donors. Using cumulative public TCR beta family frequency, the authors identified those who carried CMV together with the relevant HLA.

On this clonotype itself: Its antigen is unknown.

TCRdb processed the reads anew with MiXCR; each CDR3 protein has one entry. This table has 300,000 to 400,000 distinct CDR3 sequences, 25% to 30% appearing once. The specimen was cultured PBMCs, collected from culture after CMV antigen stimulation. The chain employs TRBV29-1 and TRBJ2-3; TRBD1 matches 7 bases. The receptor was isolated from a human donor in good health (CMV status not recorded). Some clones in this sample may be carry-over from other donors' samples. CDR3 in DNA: TGCAGCGCACATCTCCGGGACAGAGGCACAGATACGCAGTATTTT. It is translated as CSAHLRDRGTDTQYF.